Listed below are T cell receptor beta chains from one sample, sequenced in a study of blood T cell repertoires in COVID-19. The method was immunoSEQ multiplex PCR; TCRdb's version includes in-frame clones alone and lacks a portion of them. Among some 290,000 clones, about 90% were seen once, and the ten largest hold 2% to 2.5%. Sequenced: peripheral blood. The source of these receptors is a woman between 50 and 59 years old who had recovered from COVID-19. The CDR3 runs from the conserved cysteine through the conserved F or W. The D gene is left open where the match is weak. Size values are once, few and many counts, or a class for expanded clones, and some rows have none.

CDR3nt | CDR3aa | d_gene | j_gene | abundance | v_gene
TGCAGTGCTAGTACTGACTGGGAGCAGTACTTC | CSASTDWEQYF | NA | TRBJ2-7 | NA | TRBV20-1
TGTGCCACCAGTAGGGAGGGGCCGGGACATGAAGCTTTCTTT | CATSREGPGHEAFF | NA | TRBJ1-1 | few | TRBV15
TGTGCCAGCAGCCAAGAGGACAGAACTCAGTTCTTC | CASSQEDRTQFF | NA | TRBJ2-1 | NA | TRBV4-2
TGTGCCAGCAGTTTCTATGACAGGGGCCCCCGTGGCTACACCTTC | CASSFYDRGPRGYTF | TRBD1 | TRBJ1-2 | NA | TRBV28
TGTGCCTGGAGTGTAAGGCTAGCGGGGTCCTACAATGAGCAGTTCTTC | CAWSVRLAGSYNEQFF | TRBD2 | TRBJ2-1 | NA | TRBV30
TGTGCCAGTAGTCTGACCACGGGTGGAAACACCATATATTTT | CASSLTTGGNTIYF | NA | TRBJ1-3 | NA | TRBV19
TGTGCCAGCAGTTACCCCCCGACAGATACGCAGTATTTT | CASSYPPTDTQYF | NA | TRBJ2-3 | NA | TRBV6-5
TGTGCCAGCAGCTTACAGCGCTTGGACACTGAAGCTTTCTTT | CASSLQRLDTEAFF | NA | TRBJ1-1 | NA | TRBV7-2
TGCGCCAGCAGCCAAGAGACAGGGCCCTACGAGCAGTACTTC | CASSQETGPYEQYF | TRBD1 | TRBJ2-7 | NA | TRBV4-3
TGTGCCAGCAGTTCACTATGGGAGGGGACTATCTGGGGAGGCTACACCTTC | CASSSLWEGTIWGGYTF | NA | TRBJ1-2 | NA | TRBV2
TGCGCCAGCAGCTTTAACGACAGGAGAAGGACCTACGAGCAGTACTTC | CASSFNDRRRTYEQYF | NA | TRBJ2-7 | few | TRBV5-1
TGTGCCAGCAGTTACTCTGTGACAGGGCACTATGGCTACACCTTC | CASSYSVTGHYGYTF | TRBD1 | TRBJ1-2 | NA | TRBV6-2/TRBV6-3
TGTGCCAGCAGCTTAGGGTGGGCAGCCCAAGAGACCCAGTACTTC | CASSLGWAAQETQYF | NA | TRBJ2-5 | NA | TRBV11-3
TGTGCCAGTAGTATACGGCGGCAGGGGGCCTACGAGCAGTACTTC | CASSIRRQGAYEQYF | TRBD1 | TRBJ2-7 | once | TRBV19
TGCGCCAGCAGCCTGGGGCTGACAGGGCGAGAGACCCAGTACTTC | CASSLGLTGRETQYF | TRBD1 | TRBJ2-5 | NA | TRBV5-1
TGTGCCAGCAGTGAAGACCAGGGAATCTCCTACGAGCAGTACTTC | CASSEDQGISYEQYF | NA | TRBJ2-7 | NA | TRBV6-1
TGTGCCAGCAGCAAGACTAGCGGGCGATACACCGGGGAGCTGTTTTTT | CASSKTSGRYTGELFF | TRBD2 | TRBJ2-2 | few | TRBV3-1/TRBV3-2
TGCGCCAGCAGCCAGGGAGGTGCTGGGGCCAACGTCCTGACTTTC | CASSQGGAGANVLTF | NA | TRBJ2-6 | NA | TRBV4-3
TGCGCCAGCAGCTTCAAACGGGAGCAAGAGACCCAGTACTTC | CASSFKREQETQYF | NA | TRBJ2-5 | NA | TRBV5-1
TGTGCCAGTAGAGGACAGGGGGATCAGCCCCAGCATTTT | CASRGQGDQPQHF | TRBD1 | TRBJ1-5 | NA | TRBV19
TGTGCCAGCAGCCCCCGGGGGGACTTTTCCTACGAGCAGTACTTC | CASSPRGDFSYEQYF | TRBD2 | TRBJ2-7 | NA | TRBV9
TGTGCCAGCAGCTACGGACAGGGGGCGCGAAGAACTGAAGCTTTCTTT | CASSYGQGARRTEAFF | TRBD1 | TRBJ1-1 | few | TRBV9
TGTGCCAGCAGTCGGCGGGGTGCCAAAAACATTCAGTACTTC | CASSRRGAKNIQYF | NA | TRBJ2-4 | NA | TRBV6-5
TGTGCCAGCAGCTTTTACACCGCCTCGGGCTATGGCTACACCTTC | CASSFYTASGYGYTF | NA | TRBJ1-2 | NA | TRBV7-2
TGTGCCAGCAGCTTAGAGTACCAGGGTATAAGCTCCCTCTATGGCTACACCTTC | CASSLEYQGISSLYGYTF | NA | TRBJ1-2 | NA | TRBV7-6
TGTGCCAGCAGTGAACCCCTGTCCTGGCTGCTTAATGAAAAACTGTTTTTT | CASSEPLSWLLNEKLFF | NA | TRBJ1-4 | NA | TRBV6-1
TGTGCCAGCTCCTCCGGGACAGACTCTGGAAACACCATATATTTT | CASSSGTDSGNTIYF | TRBD1 | TRBJ1-3 | NA | TRBV18
TGTGCCAGTAGTATAAGTCGACAGGGGGCATGGACCGGGGAGCTGTTTTTT | CASSISRQGAWTGELFF | TRBD1 | TRBJ2-2 | NA | TRBV19